Shown below are 6 T cell receptor beta chains from a single sample sequenced in a study of blood T cell repertoires in COVID-19. Profiled with immunoSEQ multiplex PCR; TCRdb holds only in-frame clones, not every one. This table holds hundreds of thousands of clones, 70% to 90% found once. The specimen sequenced was peripheral blood. Receptors originate from a young woman who had recovered from COVID-19.

This clone showed up just once. The V and J genes are TRBV6-5 and TRBJ2-7; TRBD2 is a possible D gene (5 bases). The V gene lost 6 bases and the J gene lost 6 bases, with 15 bases spanning the gap. This CDR3 contains 13 residues. The germline CDR1 and CDR2 sequences are MNHEY and SVGAGI. The CDR3 DNA follows: TGTGCCAGCAGGACATCGAGGGAGAGCGAGCAGTACTTC. It is translated as CASRTSRESEQYF.

This chain uses TRBV3-1 (or the pseudogene TRBV3-2) with TRBJ2-7, with D perhaps matching TRBD2 (5 bases). The CDR3 consists of 12 residues. The germline V and J ends were trimmed by 4 bases and 3 bases, with 7 bases remaining between them. Germline values: CDR1 LGHDT, CDR2 YNNKEL (reference sequence). As DNA, the CDR3 is TGTGCCAGCAGCCGTCGGGGCTACGAGCAGTACTTC. Protein: CASSRRGYEQYF.

The count of this clone is one. This chain joins TRBV5-6 and TRBJ2-3; 11 bases map to TRBD1. Germline trimming cut 5 bases from V and 4 bases from J; bases unmatched to any gene: 9. From germline, CDR1 is SGHDT and CDR2 YYEEEE. The CDR3 consists of 16 residues. Here the CDR3 DNA reads TGTGCCAGCAGGGCCGTCGGACAGGGGGCAGCAGATACGCAGTATTTT. It yields the protein CASRAVGQGAADTQYF. The full variable domain, rest sourced from reference TRBV5-6 and TRBJ2-3, is DAGVTQSPTHLIKTRGQQVTLRCSPKSGHDTVSWYQQALGQGPQFIFQYYEEEERQRGNFPDRFSGHQFPNYSSELNVNALLLGDSALYLCASRAVGQGAADTQYFGPGTRLTVL.

V usage is TRBV6-5 and J usage is TRBJ2-5; D possibly corresponds to TRBD2 (6 bases). Germline-derived CDR1 and CDR2 are MNHEY and SVGAGI. This CDR3 has 15 residues. Trimming removed 0 bases from V and 2 bases from J, with 10 bases in between. CDR3 residues: CASSYSRGPQETQYF. The CDR3 DNA reads TGTGCCAGCAGTTACTCGCGGGGACCTCAAGAGACCCAGTACTTC.

V is TRBV11-2 and J is TRBJ2-7; a possible D gene is TRBD2 (5 bases). V dropped 0 bases and J dropped 3 bases, with 12 bases sitting between them. Germline loops: CDR1 SGHAT, CDR2 FQNNGV. CDR3 size: 15 residues. DNA for the CDR3: TGTGCCAGCAGCTTAGAAGCGGAGATATACTACGAGCAGTACTTC. As protein: CASSLEAEIYYEQYF.

This clone came up once. CDR3 bases: TGTGCCAGCAGCTCTAGCGGGAGGACCCCCTACAATGAGCAGTTCTTC. Amino acids: CASSSSGRTPYNEQFF. The chain joins TRBV7-3 to TRBJ2-1; TRBD2 matches at 11 bases. Germline V gives CDR1 SGHTA, CDR2 FQGTGA. Trimming cost V 4 bases and J 2 bases; bases outside gene matches: 4. The CDR3 runs 16 residues.